The 3 T cell receptor beta chains below all came from one sample that was sequenced in a study of control samples from healthy donors and cancer patients. The assay was immunoSEQ multiplex PCR, and TCRdb's table has in-frame clones only and misses some. Here the sample spans 95,000 to 150,000 clones, just under 90% being singletons. Material for sequencing was blood. These receptors were taken from a man aged 25 to 45 in good health.

The gene calls are TRBV24-1 and TRBJ2-3; the D is unclear. Per the germline V gene, CDR1 is KGHDR and CDR2 is SFDVKD. V was pared by 4 bases and J by 9 bases, with 13 bases between. This CDR3 has 13 residues. The CDR3 DNA follows: TGTGCCACCAGTGACAGTACCCCCCAAACGCAGTATTTT. Translated, it gives CATSDSTPQTQYF.

This chain links TRBV6-1 with TRBJ1-6, with D unclear. Deletions cut 1 base from V and 9 bases from J, with 10 bases between. Germline CDR1 is MNHNS and CDR2 is SASEGT. The CDR3 runs 14 residues. CDR3 sequence reads: CASSEGWEISPLHF. DNA for the CDR3: TGTGCCAGCAGTGAAGGGTGGGAGATTTCACCCCTCCACTTT.

This chain joins TRBV24-1 and TRBJ1-2, with D perhaps TRBD1 (6 bases). The V end lost 4 bases, the J end lost 4 bases, and 15 bases lay between the germline ends. The CDR3 runs to 15 residues. The germline gives CDR1 KGHDR, CDR2 SFDVKD. This chain's CDR3 is CATSDSDSLGYGYTF. CDR3 bases: TGTGCCACCAGTGACTCGGACAGTTTGGGCTATGGCTACACCTTC.